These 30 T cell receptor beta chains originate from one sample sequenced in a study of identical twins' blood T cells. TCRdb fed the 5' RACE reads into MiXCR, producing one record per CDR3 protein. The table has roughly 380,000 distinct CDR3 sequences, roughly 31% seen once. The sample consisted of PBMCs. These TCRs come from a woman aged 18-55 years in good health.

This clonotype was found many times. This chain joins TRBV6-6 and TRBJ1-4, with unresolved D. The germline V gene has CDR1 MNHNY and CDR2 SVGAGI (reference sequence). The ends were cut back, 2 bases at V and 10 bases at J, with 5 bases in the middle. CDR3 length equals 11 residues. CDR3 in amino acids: CASSYIRKLFF. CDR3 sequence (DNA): TGTGCCAGCAGTTACATAAGAAAACTGTTTTTT.

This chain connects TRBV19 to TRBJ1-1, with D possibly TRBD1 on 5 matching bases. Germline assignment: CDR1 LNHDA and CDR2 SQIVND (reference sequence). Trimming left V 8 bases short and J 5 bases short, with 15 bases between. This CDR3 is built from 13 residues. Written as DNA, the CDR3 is TGTGCCAGTGAGCCGGGAGGGGAAACTGAAGCTTTCTTT. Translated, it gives CASEPGGETEAFF.

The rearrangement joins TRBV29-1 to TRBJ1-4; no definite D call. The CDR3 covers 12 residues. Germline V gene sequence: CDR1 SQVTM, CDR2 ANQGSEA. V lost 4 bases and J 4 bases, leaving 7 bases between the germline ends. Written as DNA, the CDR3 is TGCAGCGTTGGGGGAGATAATGAAAAACTGTTTTTT. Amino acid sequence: CSVGGDNEKLFF.

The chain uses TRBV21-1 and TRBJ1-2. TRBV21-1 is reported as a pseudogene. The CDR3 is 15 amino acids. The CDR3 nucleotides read TGTGCCAGCAGCGACTACAGCAACCTCTGGAATGGCTACACCTTC. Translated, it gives CASSDYSNLWNGYTF.

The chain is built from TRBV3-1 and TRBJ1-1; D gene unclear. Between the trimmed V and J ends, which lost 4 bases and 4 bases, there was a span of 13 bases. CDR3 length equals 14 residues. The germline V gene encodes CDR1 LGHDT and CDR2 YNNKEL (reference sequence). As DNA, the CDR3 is TGTGCCAGCAGCCCTCTCACCCTTAGCACTGAAGCTTTCTTT. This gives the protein CASSPLTLSTEAFF.

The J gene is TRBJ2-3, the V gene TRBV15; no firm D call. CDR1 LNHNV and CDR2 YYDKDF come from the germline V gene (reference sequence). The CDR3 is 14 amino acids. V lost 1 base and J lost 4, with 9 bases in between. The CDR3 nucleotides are TGTGCCACCAGCAGAGTTGGGTCGGCAGATACGCAGTATTTT. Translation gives CATSRVGSADTQYF.

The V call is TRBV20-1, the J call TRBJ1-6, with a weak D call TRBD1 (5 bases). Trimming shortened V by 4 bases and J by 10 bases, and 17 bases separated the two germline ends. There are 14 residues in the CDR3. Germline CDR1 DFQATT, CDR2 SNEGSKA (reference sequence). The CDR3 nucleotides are TGCAGTGCTATAGAGGGGCCCCTTTGGTCACCCCTCCACTTT. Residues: CSAIEGPLWSPLHF.

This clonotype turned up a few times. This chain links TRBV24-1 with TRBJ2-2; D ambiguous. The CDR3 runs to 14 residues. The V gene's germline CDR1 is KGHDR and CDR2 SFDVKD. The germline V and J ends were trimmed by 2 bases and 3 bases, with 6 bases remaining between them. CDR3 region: CATSDWLDTGELFF. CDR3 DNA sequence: TGTGCCACCAGTGATTGGCTGGACACCGGGGAGCTGTTTTTT.

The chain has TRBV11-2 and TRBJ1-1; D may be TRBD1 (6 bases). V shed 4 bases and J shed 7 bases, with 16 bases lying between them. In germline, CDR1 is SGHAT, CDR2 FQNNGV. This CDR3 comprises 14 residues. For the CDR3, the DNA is TGTGCCAGCAGCTCTTCCTTAGGGGGGGGTGAAGCTTTCTTT. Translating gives CASSSSLGGGEAFF.

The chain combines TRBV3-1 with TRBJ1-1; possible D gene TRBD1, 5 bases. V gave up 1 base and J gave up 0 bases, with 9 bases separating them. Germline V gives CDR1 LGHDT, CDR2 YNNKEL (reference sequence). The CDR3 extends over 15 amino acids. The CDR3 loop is CASSQGGIMNTEAFF. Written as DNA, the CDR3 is TGTGCCAGCAGCCAAGGGGGGATAATGAACACTGAAGCTTTCTTT.

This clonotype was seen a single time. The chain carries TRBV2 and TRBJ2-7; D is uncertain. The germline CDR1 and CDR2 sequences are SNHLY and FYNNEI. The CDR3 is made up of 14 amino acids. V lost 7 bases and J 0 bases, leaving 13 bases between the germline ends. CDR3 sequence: CASIPTVSSYEQYF. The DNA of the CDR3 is TGTGCCAGCATTCCGACTGTTAGCTCCTACGAGCAGTACTTC.

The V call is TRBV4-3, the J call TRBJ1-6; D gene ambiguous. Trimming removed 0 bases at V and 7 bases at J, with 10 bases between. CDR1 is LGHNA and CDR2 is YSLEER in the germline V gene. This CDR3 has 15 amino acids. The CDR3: CASSQDPQGNSPLHF. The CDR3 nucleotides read TGCGCCAGCAGCCAAGACCCCCAAGGGAATTCACCCCTCCACTTT.

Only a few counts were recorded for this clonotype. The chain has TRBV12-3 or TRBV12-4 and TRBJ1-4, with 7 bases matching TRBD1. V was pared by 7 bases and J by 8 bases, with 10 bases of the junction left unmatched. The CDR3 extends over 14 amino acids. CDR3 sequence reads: CASNYRGLGEKLFF. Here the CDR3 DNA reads TGTGCCAGCAACTACAGGGGACTAGGAGAAAAACTGTTTTTT.

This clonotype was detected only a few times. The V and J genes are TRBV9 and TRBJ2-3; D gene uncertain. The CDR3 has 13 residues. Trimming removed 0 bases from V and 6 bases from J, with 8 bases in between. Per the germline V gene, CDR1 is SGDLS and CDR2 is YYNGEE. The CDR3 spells CASSVVREDTQYF. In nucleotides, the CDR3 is TGTGCCAGCAGCGTAGTTCGAGAGGATACGCAGTATTTT.

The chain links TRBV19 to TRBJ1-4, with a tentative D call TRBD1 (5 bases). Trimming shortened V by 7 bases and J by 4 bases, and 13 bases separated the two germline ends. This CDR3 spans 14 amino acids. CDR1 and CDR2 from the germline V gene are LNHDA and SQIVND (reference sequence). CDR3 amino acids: CASTTTGFNEKLFF. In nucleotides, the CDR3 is TGTGCCAGTACGACCACAGGATTTAATGAAAAACTGTTTTTT.

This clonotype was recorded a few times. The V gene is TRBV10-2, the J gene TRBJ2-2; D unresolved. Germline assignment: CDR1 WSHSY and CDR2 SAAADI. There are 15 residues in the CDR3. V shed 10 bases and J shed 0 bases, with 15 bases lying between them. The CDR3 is CATKTELSNTGELFF. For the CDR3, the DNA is TGCGCCACTAAAACCGAACTATCGAACACCGGGGAGCTGTTTTTT.

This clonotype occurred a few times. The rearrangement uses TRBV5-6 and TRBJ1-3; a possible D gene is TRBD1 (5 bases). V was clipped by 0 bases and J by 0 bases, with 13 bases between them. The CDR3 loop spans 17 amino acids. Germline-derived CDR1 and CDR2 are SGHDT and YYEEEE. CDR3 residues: CASSLVQGLSSGNTIYF. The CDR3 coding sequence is TGTGCCAGCAGCTTGGTTCAGGGCCTCTCCTCTGGAAACACCATATATTTT.

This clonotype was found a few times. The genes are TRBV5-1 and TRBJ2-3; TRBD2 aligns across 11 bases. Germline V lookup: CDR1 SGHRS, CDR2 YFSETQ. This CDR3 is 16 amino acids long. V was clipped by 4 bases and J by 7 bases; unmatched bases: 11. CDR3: CASSPGLAASLYTQYF. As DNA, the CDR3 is TGCGCCAGCAGCCCGGGACTAGCGGCGTCCCTTTATACGCAGTATTTT.

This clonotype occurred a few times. CDR3 sequence: CASTVSTLRGTIYF. CDR3 sequence (DNA): TGTGCCAGCACCGTTTCTACATTGAGAGGCACCATATATTTT. The chain is built from TRBV2 and TRBJ1-3; D uncertain. V gave up 7 bases and J gave up 9 bases, with 19 bases separating them. CDR1 and CDR2 (germline): SNHLY, FYNNEI. The CDR3 loop spans 14 amino acids.

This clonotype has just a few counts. The CDR3 nucleotides read TGTGCCAGCAGTTACTCAGGAGTCTATCAGCCCCAGCATTTT. Its protein is CASSYSGVYQPQHF. This rearrangement joins TRBV6-5 to TRBJ1-5; no clear D. Germline-derived CDR1 and CDR2 are MNHEY and SVGAGI. V was cut by 0 bases and J by 5 bases, with 8 bases left in between. This CDR3 has 14 residues.

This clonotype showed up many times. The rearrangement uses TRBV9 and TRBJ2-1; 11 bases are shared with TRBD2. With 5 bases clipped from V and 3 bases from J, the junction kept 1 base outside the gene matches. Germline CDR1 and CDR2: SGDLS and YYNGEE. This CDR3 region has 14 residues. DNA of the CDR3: TGTGCCAGCAGGCTAGCGGGGGGCTACAATGAGCAGTTCTTC. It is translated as CASRLAGGYNEQFF.

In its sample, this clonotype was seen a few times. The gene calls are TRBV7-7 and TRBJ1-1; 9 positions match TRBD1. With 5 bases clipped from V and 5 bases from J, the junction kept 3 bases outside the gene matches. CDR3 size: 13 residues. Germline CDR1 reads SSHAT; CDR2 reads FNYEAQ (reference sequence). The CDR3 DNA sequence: TGTGCCAGCAGCAGAGACAGGGGGACTGAAGCTTTCTTT. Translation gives CASSRDRGTEAFF.

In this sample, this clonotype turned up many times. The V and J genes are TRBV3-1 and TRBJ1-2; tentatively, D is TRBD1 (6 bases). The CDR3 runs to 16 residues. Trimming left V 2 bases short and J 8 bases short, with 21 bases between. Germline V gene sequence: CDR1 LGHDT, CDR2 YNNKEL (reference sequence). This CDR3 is CASSQYMGHGPSGYTF. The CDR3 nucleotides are TGTGCCAGCAGCCAATATATGGGACACGGACCCTCGGGCTACACCTTC. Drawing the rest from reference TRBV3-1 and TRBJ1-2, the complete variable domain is DTAVSQTPKYLVTQMGNDKSIKCEQNLGHDTMYWYKQDSKKFLKIMFSYNNKELIINETVPNRFSPKSPDKAHLNLHINSLELGDSAVYFCASSQYMGHGPSGYTFGSGTRLTVV.

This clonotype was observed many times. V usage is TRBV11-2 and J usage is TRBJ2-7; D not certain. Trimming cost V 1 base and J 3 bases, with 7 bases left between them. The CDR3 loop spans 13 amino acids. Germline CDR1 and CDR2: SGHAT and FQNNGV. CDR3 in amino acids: CASSLGQIYEQYF. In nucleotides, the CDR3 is TGTGCCAGCAGCTTAGGGCAAATCTACGAGCAGTACTTC.

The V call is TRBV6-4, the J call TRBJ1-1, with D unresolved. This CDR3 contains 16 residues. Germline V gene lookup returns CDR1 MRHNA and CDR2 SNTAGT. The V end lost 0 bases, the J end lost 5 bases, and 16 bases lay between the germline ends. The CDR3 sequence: CASSDSGEGPPTEAFF. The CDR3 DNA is TGTGCCAGCAGTGACTCCGGGGAGGGTCCGCCAACTGAAGCTTTCTTT.

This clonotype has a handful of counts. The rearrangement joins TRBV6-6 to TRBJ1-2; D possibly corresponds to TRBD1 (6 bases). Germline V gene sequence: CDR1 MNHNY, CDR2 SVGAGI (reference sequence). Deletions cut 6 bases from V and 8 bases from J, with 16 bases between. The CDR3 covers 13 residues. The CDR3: CASSRTGNFGYTF. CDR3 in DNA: TGTGCCAGCAGCCGTACAGGGAACTTCGGCTACACCTTC.

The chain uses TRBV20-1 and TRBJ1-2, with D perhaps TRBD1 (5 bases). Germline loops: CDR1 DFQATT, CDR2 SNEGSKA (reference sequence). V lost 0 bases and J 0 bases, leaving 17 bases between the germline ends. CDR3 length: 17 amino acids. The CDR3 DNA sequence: TGCAGTGCTAGAGACCCTCCGGGACGGGGAGCTAACTATGGCTACACCTTC. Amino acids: CSARDPPGRGANYGYTF.

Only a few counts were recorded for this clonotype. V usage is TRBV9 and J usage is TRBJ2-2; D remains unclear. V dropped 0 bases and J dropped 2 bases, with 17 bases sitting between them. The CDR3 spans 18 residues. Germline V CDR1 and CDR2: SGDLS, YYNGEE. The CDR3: CASSVDLYGSLNTGELFF. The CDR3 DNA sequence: TGTGCCAGCAGCGTAGACCTCTATGGCAGCCTTAACACCGGGGAGCTGTTTTTT.

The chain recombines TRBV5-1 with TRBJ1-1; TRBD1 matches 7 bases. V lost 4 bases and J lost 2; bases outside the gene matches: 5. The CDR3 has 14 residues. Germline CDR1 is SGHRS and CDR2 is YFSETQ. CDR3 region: CASSQGTANTEAFF. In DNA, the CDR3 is TGCGCCAGCAGCCAGGGGACAGCTAACACTGAAGCTTTCTTT.

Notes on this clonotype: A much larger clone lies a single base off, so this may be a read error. CDR3 protein: CSVRARTSYEQYV. The CDR3 coding sequence is TGCAGCGTTCGGGCTCGCACGTCCTACGAGCAGTACGTC. The V and J genes are TRBV29-1 and TRBJ2-7; D uncertain. Per germline, CDR1 SQVTM and CDR2 ANQGSEA. CDR3 length equals 13 residues. Trimming removed 5 bases at V and 1 base at J, with 12 bases between.